This T cell receptor (beta chain) was identified during a study of T-cell memory formation after mild COVID-19. About the study: TCR clusters were largely donor specific.

This clonotype was observed a few times. Antigen: not known. TCRdb reanalysed the 5' RACE reads using MiXCR and keeps one entry per CDR3 protein. The data contain 540,000 or so distinct CDR3 sequences, around 21% of them singletons. Germline CDR1 and CDR2: SNHLY and FYNNEI. The CDR3 length is 11 residues. Trimming took off 8 bases at V and 6 bases at J, with 8 bases between the two ends. Notes on the study in general: Confirmation was lacking for SARS-CoV-2 specificity of second-wave clones that peaked on day 37. Shrinking CD4+ clones resided mostly in CM and EM, and CD8+ ones in EMRA. Pre-infection memory harbored some responding clones, suggesting cross-reactive memory joined.

This chain joins TRBV2 and TRBJ2-1; no definite D call. Sequenced input: PBMCs or a T cell subset sorted from them (not recorded which). The clonotype originates from an adult woman who had mild COVID-19 (a few samples of this study predate the infection). Cell type and time point are not known. CDR3 in amino acids: CASLEANEQFF. In DNA form, the CDR3 reads TGTGCCAGCCTTGAAGCCAATGAGCAGTTCTTC.